The 27 T cell receptor beta chains in this list originate from one sample, sequenced in a study of T cells in Graves' hyperthyroidism and ophthalmopathy. The CDR3 regions of TCR beta were amplified from RNA transcripts. Using the HTBI primer set, a first-round RT-PCR was run on the TCR CDR3. TCRdb independently ran MiXCR on the multiplex PCR reads; one entry per CDR3 protein. The sample lists 550,000 to 700,000 distinct CDR3 sequences, over 12% seen once, with over 3.5% in the top ten. Sequencing was performed on blood. These receptors originate from a woman aged 40-49 years with Graves' ophthalmopathy.

This clonotype was detected many times. The chain is built from TRBV4-1 and TRBJ2-5; weak D call: TRBD1 (6 bases). This CDR3 comprises 16 residues. The germline V gene encodes CDR1 MGHRA and CDR2 YSYEKL. V lost 4 bases to trimming and J lost 4 bases, with 19 bases between them. This CDR3 is CASSLRDTRAAETQYF. The CDR3 DNA reads TGCGCCAGCAGCCTCCGGGACACTCGGGCAGCAGAGACCCAGTACTTC.

In this sample, this clonotype turned up a few times. The genes are TRBV4-1 and TRBJ2-5; TRBD2 might be the D (6 bases). V gave up 0 bases and J gave up 4 bases, with 12 bases separating them. Germline-derived CDR1 and CDR2 are MGHRA and YSYEKL. The CDR3 runs to 15 residues. This chain's CDR3 is CASSQESGVRETQYF. DNA for the CDR3: TGCGCCAGCAGCCAAGAATCGGGGGTTCGAGAGACCCAGTACTTC.

V is TRBV5-1 and J is TRBJ2-2; the match to TRBD1 covers 7 bases. V was clipped by 2 bases and J by 4 bases; unmatched bases: 5. The CDR3 has 15 residues. CDR1 is SGHRS, CDR2 YFSETQ, per germline. CDR3 coding DNA: TGCGCCAGCAGCTTTACAGGGGAGCCCACCGGGGAGCTGTTTTTT. Protein product: CASSFTGEPTGELFF.

This chain links TRBV6-5 with TRBJ2-7; 7 bases agree with TRBD1. Trimming removed 3 bases from V and 3 bases from J; junction bases left unmatched: 5. This CDR3 comprises 14 residues. From germline, CDR1 is MNHEY and CDR2 SVGAGI. CDR3 DNA: TGTGCCAGCAGTTATCAGGGGGTCGGCTACGAGCAGTACTTC. This encodes CASSYQGVGYEQYF.

This clonotype appeared once. Since a much larger clone is just one base distant, this may be a read error. This chain uses TRBV19 with TRBJ2-2; D assignment may be TRBD1 or TRBD2 (6 bases each). From germline, CDR1 is LNHDA and CDR2 SQIVND (reference sequence). This CDR3 is 15 amino acids long. In DNA form, the CDR3 reads TGTGCCAGTAAGGAGAGTACAGGGATCACCGGGGGGCTGTTTTTT. Translation gives CASKESTGITGGLFF.

This clonotype has ten or more counts. This chain links TRBV2 with TRBJ1-5; the D is unclear. V dropped 2 bases and J dropped 1 base, with 6 bases sitting between them. Germline CDR1 reads SNHLY; CDR2 reads FYNNEI. CDR3 length: 14 residues. CDR3 residues: CASSEWKSNQPQHF. CDR3 nucleotide sequence: TGTGCCAGCAGTGAATGGAAAAGCAATCAGCCCCAGCATTTT.

In its sample, this clonotype was seen many times. This chain uses TRBV7-9 with TRBJ2-7; D remains unclear. The CDR3 totals 12 residues. The germline CDR1 and CDR2 sequences are SEHNR and FQNEAQ (reference sequence). Trimming cost V 1 base and J 5 bases, with 6 bases left between them. The CDR3 bases are TGTGCCAGCAGCTTAGTAACAAACGAGCAGTACTTC. Its protein is CASSLVTNEQYF.

Many counts were recorded for this clonotype. The chain combines TRBV28 with TRBJ1-5; the D gene is possibly TRBD1 (5 bases). The CDR3 contains 13 residues. V lost 8 bases and J lost 7, with 15 bases in between. Germline-derived CDR1 and CDR2 are MDHEN and SYDVKM. CDR3 residues: CASGIDSFQPQHF. DNA for the CDR3: TGTGCCAGCGGTATTGACAGTTTCCAGCCCCAGCATTTT.

In regard to this clonotype: This clone may be a read error of a much larger clone one base away. The gene calls are TRBV28 and TRBJ2-2, with D maybe TRBD2 (6 bases). The CDR3 length is 17 residues. Germline V CDR1 and CDR2: MDHEN, SYDVKM. Between the trimmed V and J ends, which lost 7 bases and 0 bases, there was a span of 18 bases. CDR3 coding DNA: TGTGCCAGCAACCCCAGATCCCGGAGGGCGAACACCGGGGAGCTGTTTTTT. Residues: CASNPRSRRANTGELFF. Filled out from reference TRBV28 and TRBJ2-2, the complete variable domain reads DVKVTQSSRYLVKRTGEKVFLECVQDMDHENMFWYRQDPGLGLRLIYFSYDVKMKEKGDIPEGYSVSREKKERFSLILESASTNQTSMYLCASNPRSRRANTGELFFGEGSRLTVL.

This rearrangement joins TRBV28 to TRBJ2-7; tentative D call: TRBD1 (5 bases). The CDR3 totals 13 residues. V was trimmed by 8 bases and J by 1 base, leaving 12 bases between them. The V gene's germline CDR1 is MDHEN and CDR2 SYDVKM. The CDR3 coding sequence is TGTGCCAGCCGGACACCTCCGTCCTACGAGCAGTACTTC. This translates into CASRTPPSYEQYF.

V and J are TRBV11-2 and TRBJ2-3; D might be TRBD1 or TRBD2, each matching 5 bases. The CDR3 length is 15 residues. V was pared by 4 bases and J by 5 bases, with 16 bases between. Germline CDR1 is SGHAT and CDR2 is FQNNGV. The CDR3 region is CASSSRDRPGDTQYF. The CDR3 DNA is TGTGCCAGCAGCTCCCGGGACCGACCGGGAGATACGCAGTATTTT.

This clonotype was seen ten or more times. The V gene is TRBV29-1, the J gene TRBJ1-1; D unresolved. In germline, CDR1 is SQVTM, CDR2 ANQGSEA. V lost 1 base and J lost 0, with 9 bases in between. The CDR3 is 14 amino acids. CDR3 sequence reads: CSVEAEVLNTEAFF. CDR3 nucleotides: TGCAGCGTTGAAGCGGAGGTCTTGAACACTGAAGCTTTCTTT.

This clonotype occurred many times. The chain employs TRBV11-1 and TRBJ2-7; 8 bases match TRBD2. The CDR3 has 15 amino acids. V gave up 5 bases and J gave up 0 bases; unmatched junction bases: 6. The germline V gene encodes CDR1 SGHAT and CDR2 FQDESV (reference sequence). The CDR3 sequence: CASSVLAEASYEQYF. The CDR3 coding sequence is TGTGCCAGCAGCGTACTAGCGGAGGCCTCCTACGAGCAGTACTTC.

This chain connects TRBV7-2 to TRBJ1-5, with 7 bases matching TRBD1. The CDR3 loop spans 15 amino acids. Germline trimming cut 0 bases from V and 10 bases from J; bases unmatched to any gene: 9. Germline loops: CDR1 SGHTA, CDR2 FQGNSA. This chain's CDR3 is CASSLAPGQLHPQHF. The CDR3 coding sequence is TGTGCCAGCAGCTTAGCCCCGGGACAGCTTCACCCCCAGCATTTT.

The chain combines TRBV28 with TRBJ2-2; 7 bases match TRBD2. Germline V gene lookup returns CDR1 MDHEN and CDR2 SYDVKM. CDR3 length equals 13 residues. The CDR3 sequence: CVVGLAEAGELFF. The DNA for the CDR3 is TGTGTTGTGGGGCTAGCGGAGGCCGGGGAGCTGTTTTTT. The full variable domain, its missing parts supplied by reference TRBV28 and TRBJ2-2, is DVKVTQSSRYLVKRTGEKVFLECVQDMDHENMFWYRQDPGLGLRLIYFSYDVKMKEKGDIPEGYSVSREKKERFSLILESASTNQTSMYLCVVGLAEAGELFFGEGSRLTVL.

This clonotype was detected ten times or more. This chain's CDR3 is CSASKRSGETQYF. CDR3 sequence (DNA): TGCAGTGCTAGTAAAAGGTCGGGAGAGACCCAGTACTTC. This chain uses TRBV20-1 with TRBJ2-5; D ambiguous. V was cut by 3 bases and J by 4 bases, with 12 bases left in between. The germline V gene encodes CDR1 DFQATT and CDR2 SNEGSKA (reference sequence). The CDR3 loop spans 13 amino acids.

The chain links TRBV6-2 or TRBV6-3 to TRBJ2-7; D unclear. The germline V and J ends were trimmed by 4 bases and 3 bases, with 13 bases remaining between them. Germline assignment: CDR1 MNHEY and CDR2 SVGEGT. The CDR3 has 14 amino acids. CDR3 DNA: TGTGCCAGCAGTTCACCCGACTGGATCTACGAGCAGTACTTC. Translation gives CASSSPDWIYEQYF.

This clonotype appeared a few times. The J gene is TRBJ1-2, the V gene TRBV5-1, with unresolved D. CDR3 length equals 11 residues. The V gene lost 4 bases and the J gene lost 6 bases, with 7 bases spanning the gap. From germline, CDR1 is SGHRS and CDR2 YFSETQ. The CDR3 nucleotides read TGCGCCAGCAGCGACCTAGATGGCTACACCTTC. Amino acids: CASSDLDGYTF. The complete variable domain, with remaining parts taken from reference TRBV5-1 and TRBJ1-2, reads KAGVTQTPRYLIKTRGQQVTLSCSPISGHRSVSWYQQTPGQGLQFLFEYFSETQRNKGNFPGRFSGRQFSNSRSEMNVSTLELGDSALYLCASSDLDGYTFGSGTRLTVV.

This clonotype came up a few times. The gene calls are TRBV6-2 or TRBV6-3 and TRBJ2-1, with D unresolved. The CDR3 is 13 amino acids. Germline V gene sequence: CDR1 MNHEY, CDR2 SVGEGT. Trimming stripped 6 bases from V and 5 bases from J, with 11 bases between. CDR3 sequence reads: CASSDIEDNEQFF. The CDR3 region has the DNA TGTGCCAGCAGCGACATAGAGGACAATGAGCAGTTCTTC.

There are a few counts of this clonotype. The rearrangement joins TRBV3-1 to TRBJ2-5; TRBD2 agrees at 7 bases. J was trimmed by 5 bases and V by 4 bases; bases with no gene match: 16. From germline, CDR1 is LGHDT and CDR2 YNNKEL (reference sequence). The CDR3 totals 17 residues. This CDR3 reads CASSPALAAPRRETQYF. The CDR3 bases are TGTGCCAGCAGCCCCGCGCTAGCGGCCCCCCGAAGGGAGACCCAGTACTTC.

The chain uses TRBV28 and TRBJ2-7, with D unresolved. This CDR3 comprises 15 residues. Germline lookup yields CDR1 MDHEN and CDR2 SYDVKM. Trimming left V 4 bases short and J 5 bases short, with 18 bases between. DNA of the CDR3: TGTGCCAGCAGTTCGGCAGGAGCCGAGAGTAACGAGCAGTACTTC. It encodes CASSSAGAESNEQYF.

There are many counts of this clonotype. This chain links TRBV6-1 with TRBJ2-7; maybe TRBD2 (6 bases). Germline V CDR1 and CDR2: MNHNS, SASEGT. Trimming stripped 8 bases from V and 2 bases from J, with 16 bases between. CDR3 length equals 14 residues. The CDR3 region is CASRRLTGAYEQYF. For the CDR3, the DNA is TGTGCCAGCCGACGACTGACGGGGGCCTACGAGCAGTACTTC.

This clonotype was counted only a few times. The genes are TRBV4-1 and TRBJ2-7; TRBD1 aligns across 10 bases. The V gene's germline CDR1 is MGHRA and CDR2 YSYEKL. J lost 2 bases, V lost 4 bases, and 20 bases had no gene match. This CDR3 region has 20 residues. This CDR3 is CASSPNEGLTGTGAPYEQYF. DNA for the CDR3: TGCGCCAGCAGCCCAAACGAGGGGCTAACCGGGACAGGGGCCCCCTACGAGCAGTACTTC.

The rearrangement joins TRBV24-1 to TRBJ1-5, with D maybe TRBD1 (5 bases). The germline V and J ends were trimmed by 6 bases and 9 bases, with 11 bases remaining between them. CDR1 and CDR2 (germline): KGHDR, SFDVKD. CDR3 length equals 12 residues. This CDR3 is CATSTIGGPQHF. In DNA, the CDR3 is TGTGCCACCAGTACCATCGGGGGGCCCCAGCATTTT.

This clonotype has at least ten counts. The chain carries TRBV15 and TRBJ2-2; D gene uncertain. This CDR3 is 15 amino acids long. Germline lookup yields CDR1 LNHNV and CDR2 YYDKDF (reference sequence). Trimming cost V 4 bases and J 4 bases, with 13 bases left between them. CDR3 sequence: CATSIGVTSTGELFF. As DNA, the CDR3 is TGTGCCACCAGCATAGGAGTGACAAGCACCGGGGAGCTGTTTTTT.

The V and J genes are TRBV5-1 and TRBJ2-7, with D unresolved. The CDR3 length is 11 residues. Germline assignment: CDR1 SGHRS and CDR2 YFSETQ. Between the trimmed V and J ends, which lost 0 bases and 7 bases, there was a span of 5 bases. CDR3 in DNA: TGCGCCAGCAGCTTGGCATGGGAGCAGTACTTC. Translating it yields CASSLAWEQYF.

The table lists this clonotype with many counts. The rearrangement joins TRBV7-9 to TRBJ2-5; TRBD1 is a possible D gene (5 bases). Between the trimmed V and J ends, which lost 6 bases and 5 bases, there was a span of 16 bases. This CDR3 contains 14 residues. The germline V gene has CDR1 SEHNR and CDR2 FQNEAQ (reference sequence). CDR3 amino acids: CASRDTGTGETQYF. DNA of the CDR3: TGTGCCAGCAGAGACACAGGCACCGGGGAGACCCAGTACTTC. The full variable domain, completed using reference TRBV7-9 and TRBJ2-5, is DTGVSQNPRHKITKRGQNVTFRCDPISEHNRLYWYRQTLGQGPEFLTYFQNEAQLEKSRLLSDRFSAERPKGSFSTLEIQRTEQGDSAMYLCASRDTGTGETQYFGPGTRLLVL.